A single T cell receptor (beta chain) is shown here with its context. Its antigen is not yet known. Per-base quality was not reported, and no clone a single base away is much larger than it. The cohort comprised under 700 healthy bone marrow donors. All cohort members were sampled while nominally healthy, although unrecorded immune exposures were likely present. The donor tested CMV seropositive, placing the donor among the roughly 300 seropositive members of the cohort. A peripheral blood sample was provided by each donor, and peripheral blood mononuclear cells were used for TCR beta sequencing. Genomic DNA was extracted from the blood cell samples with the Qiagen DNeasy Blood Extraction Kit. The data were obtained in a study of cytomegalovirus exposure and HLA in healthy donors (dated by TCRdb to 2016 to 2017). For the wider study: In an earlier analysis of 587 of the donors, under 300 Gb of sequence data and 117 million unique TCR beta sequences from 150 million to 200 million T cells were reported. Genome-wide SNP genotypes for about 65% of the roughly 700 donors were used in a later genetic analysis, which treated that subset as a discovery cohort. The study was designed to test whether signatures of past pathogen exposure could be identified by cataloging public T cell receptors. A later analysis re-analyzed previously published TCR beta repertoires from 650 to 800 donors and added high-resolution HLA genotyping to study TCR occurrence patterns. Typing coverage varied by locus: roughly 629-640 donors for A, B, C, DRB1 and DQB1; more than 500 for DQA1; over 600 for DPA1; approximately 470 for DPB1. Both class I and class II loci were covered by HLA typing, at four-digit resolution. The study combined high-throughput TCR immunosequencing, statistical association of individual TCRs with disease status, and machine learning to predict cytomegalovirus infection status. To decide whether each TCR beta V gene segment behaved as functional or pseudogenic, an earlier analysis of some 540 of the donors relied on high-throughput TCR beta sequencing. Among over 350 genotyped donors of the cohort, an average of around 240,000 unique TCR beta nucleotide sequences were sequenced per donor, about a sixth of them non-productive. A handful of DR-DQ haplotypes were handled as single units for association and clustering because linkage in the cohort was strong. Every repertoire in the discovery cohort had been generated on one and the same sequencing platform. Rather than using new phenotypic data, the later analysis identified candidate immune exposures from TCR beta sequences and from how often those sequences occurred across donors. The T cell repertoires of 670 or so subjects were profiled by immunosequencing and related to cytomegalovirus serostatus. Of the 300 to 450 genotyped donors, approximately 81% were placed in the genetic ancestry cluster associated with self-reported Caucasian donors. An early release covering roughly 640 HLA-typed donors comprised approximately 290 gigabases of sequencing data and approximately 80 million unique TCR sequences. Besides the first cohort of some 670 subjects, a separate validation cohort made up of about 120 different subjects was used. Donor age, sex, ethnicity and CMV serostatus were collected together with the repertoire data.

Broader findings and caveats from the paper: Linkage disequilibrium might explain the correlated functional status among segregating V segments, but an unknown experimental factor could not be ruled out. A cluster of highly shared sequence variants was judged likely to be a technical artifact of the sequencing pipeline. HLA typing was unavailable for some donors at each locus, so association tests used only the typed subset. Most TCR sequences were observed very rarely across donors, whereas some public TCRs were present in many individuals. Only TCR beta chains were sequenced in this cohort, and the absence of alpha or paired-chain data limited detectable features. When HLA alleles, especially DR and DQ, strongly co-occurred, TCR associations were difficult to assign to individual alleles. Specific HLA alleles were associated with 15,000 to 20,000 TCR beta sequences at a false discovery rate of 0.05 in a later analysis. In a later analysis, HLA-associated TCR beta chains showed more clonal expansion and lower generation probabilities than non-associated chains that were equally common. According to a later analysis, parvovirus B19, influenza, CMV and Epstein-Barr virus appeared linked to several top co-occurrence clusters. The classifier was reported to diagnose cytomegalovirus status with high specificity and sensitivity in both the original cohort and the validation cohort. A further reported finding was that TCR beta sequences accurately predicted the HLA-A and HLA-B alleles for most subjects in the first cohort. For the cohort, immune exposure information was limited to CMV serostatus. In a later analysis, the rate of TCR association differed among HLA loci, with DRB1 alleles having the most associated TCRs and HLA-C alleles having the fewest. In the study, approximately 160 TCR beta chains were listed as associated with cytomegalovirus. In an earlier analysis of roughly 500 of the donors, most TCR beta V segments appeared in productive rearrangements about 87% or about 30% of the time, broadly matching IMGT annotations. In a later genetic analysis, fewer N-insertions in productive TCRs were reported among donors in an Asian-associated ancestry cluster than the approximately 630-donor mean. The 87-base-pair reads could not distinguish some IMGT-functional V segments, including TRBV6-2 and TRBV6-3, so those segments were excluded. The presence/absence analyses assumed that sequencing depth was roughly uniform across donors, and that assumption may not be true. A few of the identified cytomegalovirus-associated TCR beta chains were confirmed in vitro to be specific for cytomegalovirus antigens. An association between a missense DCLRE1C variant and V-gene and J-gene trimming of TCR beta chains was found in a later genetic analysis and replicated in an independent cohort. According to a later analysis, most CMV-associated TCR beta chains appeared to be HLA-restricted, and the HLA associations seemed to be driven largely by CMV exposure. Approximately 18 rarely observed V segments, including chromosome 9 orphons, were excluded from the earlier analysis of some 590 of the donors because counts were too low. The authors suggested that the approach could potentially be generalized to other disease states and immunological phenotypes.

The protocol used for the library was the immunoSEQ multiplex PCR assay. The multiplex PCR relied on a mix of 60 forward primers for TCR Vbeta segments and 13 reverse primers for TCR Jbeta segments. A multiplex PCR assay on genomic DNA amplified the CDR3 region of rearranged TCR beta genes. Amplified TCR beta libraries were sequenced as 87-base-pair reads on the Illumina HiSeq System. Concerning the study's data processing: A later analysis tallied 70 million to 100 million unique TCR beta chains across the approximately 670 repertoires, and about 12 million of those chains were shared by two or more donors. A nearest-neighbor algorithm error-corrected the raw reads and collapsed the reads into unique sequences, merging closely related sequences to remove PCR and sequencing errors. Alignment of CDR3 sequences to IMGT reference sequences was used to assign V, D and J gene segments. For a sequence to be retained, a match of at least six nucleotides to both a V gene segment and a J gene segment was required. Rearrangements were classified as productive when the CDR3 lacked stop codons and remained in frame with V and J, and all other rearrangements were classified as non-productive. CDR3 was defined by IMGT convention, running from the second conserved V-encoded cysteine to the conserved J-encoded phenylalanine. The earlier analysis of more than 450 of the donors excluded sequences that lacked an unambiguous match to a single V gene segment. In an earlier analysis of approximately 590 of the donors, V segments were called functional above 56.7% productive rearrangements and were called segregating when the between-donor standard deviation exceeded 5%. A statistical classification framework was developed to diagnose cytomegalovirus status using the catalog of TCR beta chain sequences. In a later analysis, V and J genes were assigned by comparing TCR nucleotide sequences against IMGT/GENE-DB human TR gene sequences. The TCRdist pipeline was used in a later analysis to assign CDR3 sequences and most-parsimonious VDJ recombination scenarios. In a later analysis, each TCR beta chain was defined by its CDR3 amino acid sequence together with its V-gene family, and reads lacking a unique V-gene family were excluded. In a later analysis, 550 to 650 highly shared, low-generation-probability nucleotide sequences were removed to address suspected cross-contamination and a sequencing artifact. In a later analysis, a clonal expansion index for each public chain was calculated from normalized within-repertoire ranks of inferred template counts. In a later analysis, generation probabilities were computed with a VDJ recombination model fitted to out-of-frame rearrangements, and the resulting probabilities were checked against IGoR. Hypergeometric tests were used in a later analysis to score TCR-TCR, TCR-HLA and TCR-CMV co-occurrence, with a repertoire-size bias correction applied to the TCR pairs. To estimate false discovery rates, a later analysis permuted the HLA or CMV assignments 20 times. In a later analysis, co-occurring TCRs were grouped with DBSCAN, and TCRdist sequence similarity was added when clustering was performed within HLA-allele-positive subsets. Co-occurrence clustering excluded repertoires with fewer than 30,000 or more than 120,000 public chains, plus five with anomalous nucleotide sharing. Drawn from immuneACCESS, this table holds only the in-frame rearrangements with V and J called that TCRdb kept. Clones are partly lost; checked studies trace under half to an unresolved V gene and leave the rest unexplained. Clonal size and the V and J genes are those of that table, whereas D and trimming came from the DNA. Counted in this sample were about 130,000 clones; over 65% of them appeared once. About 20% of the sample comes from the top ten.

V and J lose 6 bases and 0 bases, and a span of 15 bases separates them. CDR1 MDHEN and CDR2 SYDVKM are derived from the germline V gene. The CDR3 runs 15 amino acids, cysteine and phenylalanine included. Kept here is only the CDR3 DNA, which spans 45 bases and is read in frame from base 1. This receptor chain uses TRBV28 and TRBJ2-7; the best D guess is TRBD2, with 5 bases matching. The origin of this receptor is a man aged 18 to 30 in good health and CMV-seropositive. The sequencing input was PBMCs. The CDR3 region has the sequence CASSVMRRSSYEQYF. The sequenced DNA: TGTGCCAGCAGCGTAATGCGGAGGAGCTCCTACGAGCAGTACTTC.